Shown below are 3 T cell receptor beta chains from a single sample sequenced in a study of response to subunit inactivated influenza vaccine. TCRdb independently ran MiXCR on the RT-PCR reads; one entry per CDR3 protein. The data hold about 780,000 distinct CDR3 sequences, with around 18% observed a single time. This specimen was PBMCs from blood, taken 4 to 6 days after vaccination. The receptors here all came from a man aged 50 or older who received an inactivated influenza vaccine.

Only a few counts were recorded for this clonotype. The chain has TRBV5-1 and TRBJ2-3; possibly TRBD1 for D (5 bases). V was shortened by 0 bases and J by 4 bases, with 9 bases between the two germline ends. Per germline, CDR1 SGHRS and CDR2 YFSETQ. The CDR3 contains 14 residues. CDR3: CASSLAGPPDTQYF. The DNA of the CDR3 is TGCGCCAGCAGCTTGGCAGGGCCCCCAGATACGCAGTATTTT.

This clonotype was counted a few times. The rearrangement uses TRBV7-2 and TRBJ2-1, with D tentatively TRBD2 (5 bases). Trimming took 3 bases from V and 5 from J, leaving 8 bases between them. Germline CDR1 SGHTA, CDR2 FQGNSA. The CDR3 runs to 13 residues. CDR3 amino acids: CASSFTRNNEQFF. The CDR3 DNA is TGTGCCAGCAGCTTCACTAGGAACAATGAGCAGTTCTTC.

The chain employs TRBV7-3 and TRBJ2-6; D tentatively fits TRBD1 or TRBD2 (5 bases each). Trimming pared 5 bases from V and 4 bases from J, leaving 15 bases between. This CDR3 is built from 16 residues. CDR1 SGHTA and CDR2 FQGTGA come from the germline V gene. The CDR3 region has the DNA TGTGCCAGCAGCCTTCAGGGACCGCACGGGGCCAACGTCCTGACTTTC. Translating gives CASSLQGPHGANVLTF.